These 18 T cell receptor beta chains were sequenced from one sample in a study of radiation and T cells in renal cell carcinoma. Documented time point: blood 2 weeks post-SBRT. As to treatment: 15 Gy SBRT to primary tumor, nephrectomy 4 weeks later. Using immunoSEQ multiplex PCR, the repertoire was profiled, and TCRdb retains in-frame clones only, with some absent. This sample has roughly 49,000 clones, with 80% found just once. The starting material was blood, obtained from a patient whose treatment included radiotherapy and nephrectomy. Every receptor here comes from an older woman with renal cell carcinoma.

CDR3 DNA sequence: TGTGCCAGCAATCAGGCGGATGGCTATGGCTACACCTTC. It yields the protein CASNQADGYGYTF. The rearrangement links TRBV6-1 to TRBJ1-2; D gene uncertain. The germline gives CDR1 MNHNS, CDR2 SASEGT. Trimming took 7 bases from V and 4 from J, leaving 13 bases between them. The CDR3 consists of 13 residues.

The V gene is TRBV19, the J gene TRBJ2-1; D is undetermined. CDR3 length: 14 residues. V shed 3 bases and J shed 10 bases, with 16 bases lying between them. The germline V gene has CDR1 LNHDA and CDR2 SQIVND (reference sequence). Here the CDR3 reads CASSIAGLRAEQFF. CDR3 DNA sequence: TGTGCCAGTAGTATCGCTGGGCTTCGGGCAGAGCAGTTCTTC.

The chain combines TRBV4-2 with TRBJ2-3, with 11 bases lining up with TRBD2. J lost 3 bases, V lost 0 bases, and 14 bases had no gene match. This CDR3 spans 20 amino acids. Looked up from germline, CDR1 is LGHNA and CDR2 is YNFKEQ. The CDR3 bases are TGTGCCAGCAGCCAAGAAGGGGCCGGACGGGGACTAGCGGTAACAGATACGCAGTATTTT. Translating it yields CASSQEGAGRGLAVTDTQYF.

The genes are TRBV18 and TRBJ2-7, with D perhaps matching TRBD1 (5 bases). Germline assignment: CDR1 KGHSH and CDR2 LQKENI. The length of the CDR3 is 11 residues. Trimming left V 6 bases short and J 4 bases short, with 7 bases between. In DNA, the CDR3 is TGTGCCAGCTCGGCAGGGTACGAGCAGTACTTC. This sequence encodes CASSAGYEQYF.

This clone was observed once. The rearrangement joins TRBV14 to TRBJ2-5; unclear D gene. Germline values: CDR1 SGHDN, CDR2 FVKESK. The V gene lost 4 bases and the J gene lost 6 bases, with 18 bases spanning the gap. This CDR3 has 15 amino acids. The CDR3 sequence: CASSPLGTSKKTQYF. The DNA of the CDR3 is TGTGCCAGCAGCCCCCTAGGAACATCCAAGAAGACCCAGTACTTC.

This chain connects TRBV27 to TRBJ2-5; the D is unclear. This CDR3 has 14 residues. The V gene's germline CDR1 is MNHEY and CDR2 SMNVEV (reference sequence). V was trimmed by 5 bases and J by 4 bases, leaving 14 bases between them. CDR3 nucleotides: TGTGCCAGCAGTCCTACTCCGACCGGAGAGACCCAGTACTTC. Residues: CASSPTPTGETQYF.

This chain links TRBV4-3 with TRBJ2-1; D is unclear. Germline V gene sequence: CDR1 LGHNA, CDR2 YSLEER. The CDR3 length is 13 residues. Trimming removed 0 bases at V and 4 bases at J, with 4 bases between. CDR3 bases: TGCGCCAGCAGCCAAGACTTTTACAATGAGCAGTTCTTC. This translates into CASSQDFYNEQFF.

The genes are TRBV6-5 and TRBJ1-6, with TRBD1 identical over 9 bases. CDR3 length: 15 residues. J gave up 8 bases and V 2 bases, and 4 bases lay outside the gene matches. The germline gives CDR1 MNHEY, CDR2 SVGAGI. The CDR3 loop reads CASSYRGQGDSPLHF. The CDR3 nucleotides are TGTGCCAGCAGTTACCGGGGACAGGGTGATTCACCCCTCCACTTT.

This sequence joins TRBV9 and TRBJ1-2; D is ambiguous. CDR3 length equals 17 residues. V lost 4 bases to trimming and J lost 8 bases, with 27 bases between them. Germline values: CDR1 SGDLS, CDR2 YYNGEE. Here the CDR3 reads CASSLTHSPRTTRGYTF. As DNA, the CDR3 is TGTGCCAGCAGCCTGACCCACAGTCCCCGAACGACAAGGGGCTACACCTTC.

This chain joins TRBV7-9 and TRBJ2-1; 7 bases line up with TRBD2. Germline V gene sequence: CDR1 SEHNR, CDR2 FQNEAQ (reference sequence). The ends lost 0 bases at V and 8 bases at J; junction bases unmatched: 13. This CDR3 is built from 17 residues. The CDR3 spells CASSLALIGGSSHEQFF. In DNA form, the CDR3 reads TGTGCCAGCAGCTTAGCCCTTATAGGCGGGAGTAGCCATGAGCAGTTCTTC. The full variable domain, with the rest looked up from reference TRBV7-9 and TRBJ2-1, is DTGVSQNPRHKITKRGQNVTFRCDPISEHNRLYWYRQTLGQGPEFLTYFQNEAQLEKSRLLSDRFSAERPKGSFSTLEIQRTEQGDSAMYLCASSLALIGGSSHEQFFGPGTRLTVL.

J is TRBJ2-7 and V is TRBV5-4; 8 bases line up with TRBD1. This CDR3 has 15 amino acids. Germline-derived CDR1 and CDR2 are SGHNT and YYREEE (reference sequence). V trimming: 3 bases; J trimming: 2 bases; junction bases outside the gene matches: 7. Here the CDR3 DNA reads TGTGCCAGCAGCTCCCGGACAGGGTCCCCCTACGAGCAGTACTTC. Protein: CASSSRTGSPYEQYF.

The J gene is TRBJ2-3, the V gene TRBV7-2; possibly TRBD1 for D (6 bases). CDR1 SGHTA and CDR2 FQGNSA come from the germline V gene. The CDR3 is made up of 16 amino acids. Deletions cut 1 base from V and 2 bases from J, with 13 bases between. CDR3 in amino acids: CASSLGSGTLTDTQYF. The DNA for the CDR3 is TGTGCCAGCAGCTTAGGGTCCGGGACACTCACAGATACGCAGTATTTT.

The chain's CDR3 is CASRVGGINEKLFF. The CDR3 DNA reads as TGCGCCAGCAGAGTGGGAGGAATTAATGAAAAACTGTTTTTT. This chain connects TRBV5-1 to TRBJ1-4; D is ambiguous. The CDR3 has 14 residues. Germline V gene sequence: CDR1 SGHRS, CDR2 YFSETQ. Between the trimmed V and J ends, which lost 5 bases and 4 bases, there was a span of 12 bases.

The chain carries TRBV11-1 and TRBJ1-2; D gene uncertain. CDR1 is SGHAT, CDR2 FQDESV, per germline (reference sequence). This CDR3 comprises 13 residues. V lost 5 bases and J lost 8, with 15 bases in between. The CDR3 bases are TGTGCCAGCAGCCCCTATCCCCTAGACGGCTACACCTTC. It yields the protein CASSPYPLDGYTF.

The CDR3 bases are TGTGCCAGCGGCCCGGGCGTTAGCCCCAATTCACCCCTCCACTTT. The encoded protein is CASGPGVSPNSPLHF. The V gene is TRBV9, the J gene TRBJ1-6; the D is unclear. This CDR3 contains 15 residues. V was trimmed by 7 bases and J by 7 bases, leaving 18 bases between them. The germline CDR1 and CDR2 sequences are SGDLS and YYNGEE.

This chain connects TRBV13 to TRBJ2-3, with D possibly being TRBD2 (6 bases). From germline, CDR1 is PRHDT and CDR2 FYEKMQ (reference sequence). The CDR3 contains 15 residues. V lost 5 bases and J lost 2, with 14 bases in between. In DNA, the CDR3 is TGTGCCAGCAGCCCGGGGCTAGCGATCACAGATACGCAGTATTTT. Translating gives CASSPGLAITDTQYF.

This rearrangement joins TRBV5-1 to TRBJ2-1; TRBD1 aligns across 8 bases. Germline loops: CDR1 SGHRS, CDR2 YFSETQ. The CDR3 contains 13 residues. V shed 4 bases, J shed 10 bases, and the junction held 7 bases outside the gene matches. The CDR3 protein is CASSPGQGGEQFF. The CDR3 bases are TGCGCCAGCAGCCCAGGACAGGGCGGCGAGCAGTTCTTC.

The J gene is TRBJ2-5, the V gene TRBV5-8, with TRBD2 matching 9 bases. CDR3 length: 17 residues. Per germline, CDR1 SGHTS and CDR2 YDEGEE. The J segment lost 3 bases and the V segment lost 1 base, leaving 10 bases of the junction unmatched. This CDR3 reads CASSLFGRGGLEETQYF. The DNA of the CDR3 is TGTGCCAGCAGCTTGTTTGGGCGGGGGGGCCTGGAAGAGACCCAGTACTTC.